The subject of this entry is one T cell receptor (beta chain). Its antigen is not identified. This sample stems from a study of regulatory T cells in long-lasting Graves disease. Study findings and constraints: Accuracy may have suffered from the small sample size. New patients shared roughly 960 public clonotypes, and persistent patients shared more, with over 2,500.

Time point in this sample: persistent/refractory GD, antithyroid drugs over 5 years with positive TRAb. Researchers made the TCR library from RNA that was extracted from PBMCs. The collection involved drawing about 8.2 milliliters of peripheral blood into EDTA tubes. Construction of TCR beta libraries relied on iRepertoire HTBI primers and on Arm-PCR targeting CDR3 regions. MiXCR was run by TCRdb on the multiplex PCR reads, yielding one entry per CDR3 protein. The sample lists about 310,000 distinct CDR3 sequences; around 21% were seen once. The CDR3 extends over 17 amino acids. Germline V gene data show CDR1 as MGHRA and CDR2 as YSYEKL. V lost 1 base, J lost 9 bases, and 8 bases stayed unmatched.

This TCR was recovered from a female donor with Graves disease. Specimen: peripheral blood mononuclear cells (PBMCs), collected when the disease was refractory, from a patient treated with antithyroid drugs. The rearrangement joins TRBV4-1 to TRBJ2-1; 14 bases are shared with TRBD2. The CDR3 nucleotides read TGCGCCAGCAGCCAAGTACCGGGACTAGCGGGAGCAAGTGAGCAGTTCTTC. Translated, it gives CASSQVPGLAGASEQFF.